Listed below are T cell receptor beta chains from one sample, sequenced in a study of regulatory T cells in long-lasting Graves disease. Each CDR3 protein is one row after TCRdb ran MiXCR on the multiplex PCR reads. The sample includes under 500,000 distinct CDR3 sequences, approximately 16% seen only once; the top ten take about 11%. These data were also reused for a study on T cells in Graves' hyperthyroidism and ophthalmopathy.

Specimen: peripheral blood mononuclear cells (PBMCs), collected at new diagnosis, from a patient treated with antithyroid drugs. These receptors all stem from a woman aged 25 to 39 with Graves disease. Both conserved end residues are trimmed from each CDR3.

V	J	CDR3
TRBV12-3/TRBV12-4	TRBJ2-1	ASTTSGRAGVNEQF
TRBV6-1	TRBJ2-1	ASLSSGFYNEQF
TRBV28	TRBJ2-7	ASSTQGLAEQY
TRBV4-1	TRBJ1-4	ASRNGQGAMELF
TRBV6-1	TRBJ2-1	ASSEAGTSGKYNEQF
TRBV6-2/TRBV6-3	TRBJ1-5	ATTLRTPIRQEIAHQPQH
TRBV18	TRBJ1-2	ASSPGSDRIYGYT
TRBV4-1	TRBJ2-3	ASSEPGNRIYTQY
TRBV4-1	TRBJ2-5	ASSQRAGTVGETQY
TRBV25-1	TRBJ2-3	ASSEVNDGTDTQY
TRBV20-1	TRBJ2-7	SARRGISYEQY
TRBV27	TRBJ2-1	ASSPTGYNREQF
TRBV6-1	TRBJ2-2	ASCGDRVVGELF
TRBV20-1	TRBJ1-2	SAGLDYGYT
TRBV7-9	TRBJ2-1	ASSSYRDKNYNEQF
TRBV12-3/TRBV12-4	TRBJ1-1	ASSSTRNAEAF
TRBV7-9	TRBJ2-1	ASSLGSGSSYNEQF
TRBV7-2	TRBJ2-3	ASSPRYTQY
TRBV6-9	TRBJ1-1	ASSYPSAGSAF
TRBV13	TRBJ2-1	ASRGGHVSYNEQF
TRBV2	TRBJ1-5	ASSGQLNQPQH
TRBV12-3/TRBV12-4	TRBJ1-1	ASRHGGVTEAF
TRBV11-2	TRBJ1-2	ASSVGQYGYT
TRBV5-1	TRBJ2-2	ASTISPASLNTGELF
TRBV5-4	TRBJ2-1	ASSLAVAGGFEQF
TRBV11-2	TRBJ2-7	ASSLGLAGGGTYEQY